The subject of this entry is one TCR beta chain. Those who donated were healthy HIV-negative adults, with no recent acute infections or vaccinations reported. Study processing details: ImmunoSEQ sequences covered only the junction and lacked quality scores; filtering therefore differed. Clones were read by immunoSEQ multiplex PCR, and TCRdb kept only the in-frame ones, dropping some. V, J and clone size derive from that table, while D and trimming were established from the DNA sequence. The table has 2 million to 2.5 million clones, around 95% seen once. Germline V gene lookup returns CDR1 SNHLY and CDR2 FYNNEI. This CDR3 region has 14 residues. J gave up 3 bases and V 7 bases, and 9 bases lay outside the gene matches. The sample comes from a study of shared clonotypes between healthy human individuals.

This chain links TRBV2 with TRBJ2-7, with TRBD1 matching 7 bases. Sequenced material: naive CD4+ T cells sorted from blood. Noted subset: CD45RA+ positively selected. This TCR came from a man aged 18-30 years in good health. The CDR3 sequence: CASTNEAGGYEQYF. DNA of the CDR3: TGTGCCAGCACCAATGAGGCAGGGGGCTACGAGCAGTACTTC.